The present T cell receptor beta chain was sequenced within a study of circulating and synovial CD4+ cells in juvenile arthritis. Study conclusions and caveats: These repertoires were less diverse than bulk blood CD4 repertoires. Circulating pathogenic-like lymphocytes shared a substantially higher fraction of CDR3 sequences with synovium than bulk blood. Bulk blood CD4 samples held at least an order of magnitude more or fewer genomes than CPL.

Patients with active juvenile idiopathic arthritis donated these samples. Method: immunoSEQ multiplex PCR; TCRdb's copy keeps in-frame clones and lacks some. The sample lists over 30,000 clones, approximately 93% occurring once. Of note for this clone: The antigen remains undetermined.

After removal of 6 bases from V and 3 bases from J, the junction contained 5 bases not matched to a gene. CDR1 is MNHEY and CDR2 is SMNVEV in the germline V gene (reference sequence). The length of the CDR3 is 15 residues. The origin of this receptor is a human donor with juvenile idiopathic arthritis. Source material: CD4+ T cells from blood. V gene TRBV27 combines with J gene TRBJ2-1, with 10 bases identical to TRBD2. The CDR3 protein is CASRLAGDNYNEQFF. As DNA, the CDR3 is TGTGCCAGCAGGCTAGCGGGGGACAACTACAATGAGCAGTTCTTC.